Shown below are 13 T cell receptor beta chains from a single sample sequenced in a study of T-cell reconstitution after alpha-beta-depleted transplantation in children. Unique molecular identifiers were used to barcode this TCRbeta library. TCRdb independently ran MiXCR on the PCR reads; one entry per CDR3 protein. Of approximately 640,000 distinct CDR3 sequences detected, roughly 17% appear once; the ten largest clones hold around 0.96%. The sample was PBMCs from the stem cell graft donor, taken from the stem cell graft. The receptors stem from a human donor who donated a stem cell graft to a child with acute myeloid leukemia.

The chain links TRBV14 to TRBJ1-2; D is uncertain. Per germline, CDR1 SGHDN and CDR2 FVKESK. This CDR3 is built from 14 residues. The ends were cut back, 1 base at V and 4 bases at J, with 10 bases in the middle. CDR3: CASSQVGQVYGYTF. The CDR3 nucleotides read TGTGCCAGCAGCCAAGTAGGGCAGGTCTATGGCTACACCTTC.

This clonotype came up many times. V gene TRBV29-1 combines with J gene TRBJ2-7, with D unresolved. Germline values: CDR1 SQVTM, CDR2 ANQGSEA. CDR3 length: 14 amino acids. Between the trimmed V and J ends, which lost 6 bases and 6 bases, there was a span of 21 bases. The CDR3 spells CSVGRSQQIGEQYF. Written as DNA, the CDR3 is TGCAGCGTGGGCCGTAGCCAGCAGATCGGCGAGCAGTACTTC.

The DNA of the CDR3 is TGTGCCTCAGGTAGGGGGAATCAGCCCCAGCATTTT. Amino acid sequence: CASGRGNQPQHF. The chain uses TRBV12-3 or TRBV12-4 and TRBJ1-5; tentative D call: TRBD1 (6 bases). V was pared by 11 bases and J by 4 bases, with 12 bases between. The CDR3 is 12 residues long.

This clonotype was seen a few times. DNA for the CDR3: TGTGCCAGCAGCTTAATCGCTTGGGGGGCTCAGTCCGATGAGCAGTTCTTC. It encodes CASSLIAWGAQSDEQFF. J is TRBJ2-1 and V is TRBV7-9; either TRBD1 or TRBD2 may supply D (6 bases each). The V end was cut by 2 bases, the J end by 8 bases, with 22 bases between. Germline CDR1 is SEHNR and CDR2 is FQNEAQ (reference sequence). CDR3 length equals 17 residues. Supplemented by reference TRBV7-9 and TRBJ2-1, the full variable domain reads DTGVSQNPRHKITKRGQNVTFRCDPISEHNRLYWYRQTLGQGPEFLTYFQNEAQLEKSRLLSDRFSAERPKGSFSTLEIQRTEQGDSAMYLCASSLIAWGAQSDEQFFGPGTRLTVL.

This clonotype was observed a handful of times. The chain employs TRBV4-1 and TRBJ1-5; TRBD1 aligns across 8 bases. The CDR3 totals 15 residues. J was trimmed by 4 bases and V by 3 bases; bases with no gene match: 5. Germline V CDR1 and CDR2: MGHRA, YSYEKL. CDR3 sequence (DNA): TGCGCCAGCAGCCACCTAGGACAGGGAAATCAGCCCCAGCATTTT. Residues: CASSHLGQGNQPQHF.

This chain connects TRBV5-1 to TRBJ1-3; 9 bases are shared with TRBD1. The ends lost 4 bases at V and 4 bases at J; junction bases unmatched: 9. CDR3 length: 16 residues. Germline CDR1 SGHRS, CDR2 YFSETQ. CDR3 protein: CASSADRGQTGNTIYF. CDR3 nucleotide sequence: TGCGCCAGCAGCGCGGACAGGGGCCAAACCGGAAACACCATATATTTT.

This clonotype was detected many times. This rearrangement joins TRBV27 to TRBJ2-7; 8 bases are shared with TRBD1. Trimming at V came to 6 bases and at J to 6 bases, leaving 13 bases not matched to a gene. There are 15 residues in the CDR3. Germline-derived CDR1 and CDR2 are MNHEY and SMNVEV (reference sequence). The CDR3 reads CASRELALGQGEQYV. CDR3 nucleotides: TGTGCCAGCAGGGAACTAGCCTTAGGACAGGGCGAGCAGTACGTC.

V gene TRBV27 combines with J gene TRBJ2-7, with unresolved D. The CDR3 is 16 amino acids. Germline values: CDR1 MNHEY, CDR2 SMNVEV (reference sequence). V lost 5 bases and J 3 bases, leaving 20 bases between the germline ends. The CDR3 here is CASSIAVTHPSYEQYF. Here the CDR3 DNA reads TGTGCCAGCAGTATAGCCGTGACACACCCGAGCTACGAGCAGTACTTC.

This clonotype was found a few times. J is TRBJ1-4 and V is TRBV27; D is unresolved. The germline gives CDR1 MNHEY, CDR2 SMNVEV (reference sequence). The CDR3 is made up of 14 amino acids. Trimming took 6 bases from V and 4 from J, leaving 12 bases between them. As DNA, the CDR3 is TGTGCCAGCAGCAATGGACGGTATAATGAAAAACTGTTTTTT. Protein sequence: CASSNGRYNEKLFF.

The sample holds many counts of this clonotype. This chain links TRBV6-6 with TRBJ2-5, with D possibly being TRBD1 (5 bases). V was trimmed by 9 bases and J by 4 bases, leaving 12 bases between them. Germline CDR1 reads MNHNY; CDR2 reads SVGAGI (reference sequence). The CDR3 spans 12 residues. CDR3 DNA sequence: TGTGCCAGTGACAGAGGTGGAGAGACCCAGTACTTC. This sequence encodes CASDRGGETQYF.

This clonotype has a handful of counts. The chain couples TRBV20-1 to TRBJ2-1; D ambiguous. The germline V and J ends were trimmed by 5 bases and 5 bases, with 4 bases remaining between them. This CDR3 has 10 amino acids. From germline, CDR1 is DFQATT and CDR2 SNEGSKA (reference sequence). CDR3 coding DNA: TGCAGTGCTGACAACAATGAGCAGTTCTTC. It specifies CSADNNEQFF.

The V gene is TRBV7-8, the J gene TRBJ2-5, with a possible D match to TRBD1 (6 bases). Germline V lookup: CDR1 SGHVS, CDR2 FQNEAQ. Trimming cost V 2 bases and J 0 bases, with 10 bases left between them. CDR3 length equals 15 residues. The CDR3 loop reads CASSLNGQNQETQYF. CDR3 DNA sequence: TGTGCCAGCAGCTTAAATGGACAGAACCAAGAGACCCAGTACTTC. The full variable domain, rest sourced from reference TRBV7-8 and TRBJ2-5, is GAGVSQSPRYKVAKRGQDVALRCDPISGHVSLFWYQQALGQGPEFLTYFQNEAQLDKSGLPSDRFFAERPEGSVSTLKIQRTQQEDSAVYLCASSLNGQNQETQYFGPGTRLLVL.

Concerning this clonotype: This may arise from a read error, as a much more abundant clone is one base away. The V gene is TRBV20-1, the J gene TRBJ2-5; 10 nucleotides line up with TRBD2. The CDR3 is made up of 17 amino acids. The ends lost 3 bases at V and 1 base at J; junction bases unmatched: 11. Germline values: CDR1 DFQATT, CDR2 SNEGSKA (reference sequence). The CDR3 protein is CSASIAGGRLLQETQYF. The CDR3 nucleotides read TGCAGTGCTAGTATAGCGGGGGGCCGCCTGCTCCAAGAGACCCAGTACTTC.